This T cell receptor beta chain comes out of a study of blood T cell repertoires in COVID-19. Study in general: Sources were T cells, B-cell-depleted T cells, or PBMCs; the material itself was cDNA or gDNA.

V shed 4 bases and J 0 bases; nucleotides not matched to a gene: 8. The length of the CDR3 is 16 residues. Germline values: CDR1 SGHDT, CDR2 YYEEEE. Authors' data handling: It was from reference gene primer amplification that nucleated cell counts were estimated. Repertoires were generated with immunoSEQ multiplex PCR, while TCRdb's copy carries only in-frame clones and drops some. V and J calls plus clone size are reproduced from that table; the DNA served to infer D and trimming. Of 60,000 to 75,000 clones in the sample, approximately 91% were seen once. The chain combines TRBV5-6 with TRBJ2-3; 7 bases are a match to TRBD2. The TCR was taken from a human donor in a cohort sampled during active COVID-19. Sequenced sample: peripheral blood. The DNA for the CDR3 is TGTGCCAGCAGCCTACTGACTAGCCCCAGCACAGATACGCAGTATTTT. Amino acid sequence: CASSLLTSPSTDTQYF.